These T cell receptor beta chains were read from a single sample in a study of a mutant IDH1 vaccine in newly diagnosed glioma. Clones were read by immunoSEQ multiplex PCR, and TCRdb kept only the in-frame ones, dropping some. The table has around 41,000 clones, around 84% seen once; the top ten hold about 2.2%. No antigen has been identified for these receptors. Material: PBMCs, obtained from a glioma patient whose treatment included an IDH1 peptide vaccine. All receptors derive from a man in his forties with glioma. Both conserved end residues are part of each CDR3. Each record gives: J gene, V gene, clone size, D gene, CDR3 DNA, CDR3 protein. The D gene is left open where the match is weak. The size of a clone is reported for some rows only, either as once, few or many, or as a class for expanded clones.

>TRBJ2-7|TRBV21-1|.|.
TGTGCCAGCAGCAAAGTCCCCGTTCAAGAACCCTACGAGCAGTACTTC
CASSKVPVQEPYEQYF
>TRBJ2-3|TRBV19|.|TRBD2
TGTGCCAGTACCCCTGGGCTAGCGGGGTCAGATACGCAGTATTTT
CASTPGLAGSDTQYF
>TRBJ2-7|TRBV2|.|.
TGTGCCAGCAGACGGGACAGACTCTTAGGGGGGGAGCAGTACTTC
CASRRDRLLGGEQYF
>TRBJ2-1|TRBV29-1|.|.
TGCAGCGCTCTCTCCGGTGAGCAGTTCTTC
CSALSGEQFF
>TRBJ1-2|TRBV25-1|.|TRBD1
TGTGCCAGCAGTGCCCGGGACAGGGGGCGCGGCTATGGCTACACCTTC
CASSARDRGRGYGYTF
>TRBJ2-7|TRBV6-1|.|.
TGTGCCAGCTTACAGTTCCTTGGAGAGCAGTACTTC
CASLQFLGEQYF
>TRBJ2-5|TRBV9|few|TRBD2
TGTGCCAGCAGCCCCCAACCGCGGGAGGTTGAGACCCAGTACTTC
CASSPQPREVETQYF
>TRBJ2-3|TRBV7-9|.|.
TGTGCCCCGGAGCGGGCAGATACGCAGTATTTT
CAPERADTQYF
>TRBJ1-1|TRBV28|.|.
TGTGCCAGCAGTGCCCCCCCGAGGGCTGAAGCTTTCTTT
CASSAPPRAEAFF
>TRBJ2-3|TRBV9|.|TRBD2
TGTGCCAGCAGCGGAGACAGCGGGAGGAGCACAGATACGCAGTATTTT
CASSGDSGRSTDTQYF
>TRBJ2-2|TRBV2|.|.
TGTGCCAGCACGGGGGAGGCGAACACCGGGGAGCTGTTTTTT
CASTGEANTGELFF
>TRBJ2-3|TRBV5-6|.|.
TGTGCCAGCAGCTTTTTTCAAGCGGCCCTCACAGATACGCAGTATTTT
CASSFFQAALTDTQYF
>TRBJ2-7|TRBV7-6|.|.
TGTGCCAGCAGCTCTAGATTGGGGGAGGCGCAGTACTTC
CASSSRLGEAQYF
>TRBJ2-1|TRBV4-1|.|TRBD2
TGCGCCAGCAGCCAAGAAACTGAGACTAGCGGCCACAATGAGCAGTTCTTC
CASSQETETSGHNEQFF
>TRBJ1-1|TRBV7-6|.|.
TGTGCCAGCAGCCCGGGACCGTCACACACTGAAGCTTTCTTT
CASSPGPSHTEAFF
>TRBJ2-7|TRBV7-2|.|.
TGTGCCAGCAGCTTGGGGACGGTTGTTCGGGAGCAGTACTTC
CASSLGTVVREQYF
>TRBJ1-2|TRBV27|.|.
TGTGCCAGCAGGCAGGGTTTCCATGGCTACACCTTC
CASRQGFHGYTF
>TRBJ1-2|TRBV5-5|.|.
TGTGCCAGCAACCTCGACGCCGGAGGTGCCTATGGCTACACCTTC
CASNLDAGGAYGYTF
>TRBJ2-5|TRBV5-1|few|.
TGCGCCAGCAGCTCAACTCCCCCAGAGACCCAGTACTTC
CASSSTPPETQYF
>TRBJ1-2|TRBV19|.|.
TGTGCCAGTAGCCGGGACACTTTGAACTATGGCTACACCTTC
CASSRDTLNYGYTF
>TRBJ1-2|TRBV10-1|once|.
TGCGCCACCCCGCGAATAGTAGGGGCGGGCGGCTACACCTTC
CATPRIVGAGGYTF
>TRBJ2-7|TRBV21-1|.|.
TGTGCCAGACACAGGGGGAAAGCCTACGAGCAGTACTTC
CARHRGKAYEQYF
>TRBJ2-7|TRBV6-5|.|TRBD2
TGTGCCAGCAGTTTTAGCGGGATCCACGAGCAGTACTTC
CASSFSGIHEQYF
>TRBJ2-7|TRBV19|.|TRBD2
TGTGCCAGTAAACCTAGCGGCGGCGAGCAGTACTTC
CASKPSGGEQYF
>TRBJ2-2|TRBV25-1|.|.
TGTGCCAGCAGTGCTCAGGACACCGGGGAGCTGTTTTTT
CASSAQDTGELFF
>TRBJ1-4|TRBV2|.|.
TGTGCCAGCAGTGAAGAGGGGGGGAGGTTGGAAAAACTGTTTTTT
CASSEEGGRLEKLFF
>TRBJ2-1|TRBV6-6|.|TRBD2
TGTGCCGGCGGGACTAGCGGTTACAATGAGCAGTTCTTC
CAGGTSGYNEQFF
>TRBJ1-1|TRBV2|.|.
TGTGCCAGCCGGGGGTACACTGAAGCTTTCTTT
CASRGYTEAFF
>TRBJ2-2|TRBV10-3|.|.
TGTGCCCCCGATGCCTGTACTCGAACCTTGGGCACCGGGGAGCTGTTTTTT
CAPDACTRTLGTGELFF
>TRBJ2-3|TRBV5-4|few|.
TGTGCCAGCAGCTTAGCGGGAGATACGCAGTATTTT
CASSLAGDTQYF
>TRBJ2-5|TRBV6-5|once|.
TGTGCCAGCAGTTACGCTTTACAGGCCCAAGAGACCCAGTACTTC
CASSYALQAQETQYF
>TRBJ2-1|TRBV19|.|.
TGTGCCAGTAGTATAGTAGCCGGAAATGAGCAGTTCTTC
CASSIVAGNEQFF
>TRBJ2-3|TRBV7-6|.|.
TGTGCCAGCAGCTCCCCGATAGGTACGCAGTATTTT
CASSSPIGTQYF
>TRBJ2-1|TRBV5-4|once|.
TGTGCCAGCAGCTTGGGGTGGGATGAGCAGTTCTTC
CASSLGWDEQFF
>TRBJ1-1|TRBV4-2|.|.
TGTGCCAGCAGCCAATGGTTGGACACTGAAGCTTTCTTT
CASSQWLDTEAFF
>TRBJ2-7|TRBV21-1|.|.
TGTGCCAGCAGCACCGGGACTAGCCATTTCGCCTACGAGCAGTACTTC
CASSTGTSHFAYEQYF
>TRBJ1-1|TRBV10-3|.|.
TGTGCCATCAGTGATCCCCCGTCCCTGGAGACTGAAGCTTTCTTT
CAISDPPSLETEAFF
>TRBJ1-4|TRBV7-2|.|TRBD1
TGTGCCAGCAGCACCGACAGGGGGTACGAAAAACTGTTTTTT
CASSTDRGYEKLFF
>TRBJ2-2|TRBV19|.|TRBD1
TGTGCCAGTAGTGTGGGGACAGGCGGGGAGCTGTTTTTT
CASSVGTGGELFF
>TRBJ2-3|TRBV5-1|.|TRBD2
TGCGCCAGCAGCCCTATACTAGCGGGAGGTGCAGATACGCAGTATTTT
CASSPILAGGADTQYF
>TRBJ1-5|TRBV19|once|.
TGTGCCAGTAGTGTCCGCGGAGGGGGTAACAATCAGCCCCAGCATTTT
CASSVRGGGNNQPQHF
>TRBJ2-2|TRBV5-8|.|TRBD1
TGTGCCAGCAGCTCAGGGGGCCTTAGAAGGAACACCGGGGAGCTGTTTTTT
CASSSGGLRRNTGELFF
>TRBJ2-5|TRBV2|.|.
TGTGCCAGCAGTGAAAGTTTGCTGGCCCAAGAGACCCAGTACTTC
CASSESLLAQETQYF
>TRBJ2-3|TRBV4-2|few|TRBD2
TGTGCCAGCGGGCTACTAGCGGGAGTCCCAGATACGCAGTATTTT
CASGLLAGVPDTQYF
>TRBJ1-1|TRBV7-9|.|.
TGTGCCAGCAGCCTCCAGATCGCTGGTGAAGCTTTCTTT
CASSLQIAGEAFF
>TRBJ1-5|TRBV5-6|.|TRBD1
TGTGCCAGCAGCCAGACAGGGTTGGGGAATCAGCCCCAGCATTTT
CASSQTGLGNQPQHF
>TRBJ1-1|TRBV18|once|.
TGTGCCAGCTCCCCCGGCGGACCAACGGTGGAAGCTTTCTTT
CASSPGGPTVEAFF
>TRBJ2-2|TRBV4-2|.|.
TGTGCCAGCAGCCAAGTTTTACAGGTTCTTTACACCGGGGAGCTGTTTTTT
CASSQVLQVLYTGELFF
>TRBJ2-5|TRBV25-1|.|TRBD1
TGTGCCAGTAGAAAGCTACAGGGGGCAGGGGAGACCCAGTACTTC
CASRKLQGAGETQYF
>TRBJ2-1|TRBV9|.|.
TGTGCCAGCAGCGTAGGCGGAGCGGGACACTACAATGAGCAGTTCTTC
CASSVGGAGHYNEQFF
>TRBJ2-1|TRBV5-4|once|.
TGTGCCAGCAGCTTGGATAGGGGCGAATACAATGAGCAGTTCTTC
CASSLDRGEYNEQFF
>TRBJ2-7|TRBV7-3|.|TRBD1
TGTGCCAGCAGCTCCGGGACAGAATACGAGCAGTACTTC
CASSSGTEYEQYF
>TRBJ2-7|TRBV27|.|TRBD1
TGTGCCAGCAGCCAAGGACAGGGGGCGAGTGAGCAGTACTTC
CASSQGQGASEQYF
>TRBJ2-7|TRBV27|.|.
TGTGCCAGCAAAATCCGGGACGGTTACTACGAGCAGTACTTC
CASKIRDGYYEQYF
>TRBJ2-1|TRBV6-5|.|TRBD2
TGTGCCAGCAGTTCGGCCGGGACTAGCGGGAGTCAGGAGCAGTTCTTC
CASSSAGTSGSQEQFF
>TRBJ1-2|TRBV2|.|TRBD1
TGTGCCAGCGACCGGGGACAGTCAAACTATGGCTACACCTTC
CASDRGQSNYGYTF
>TRBJ1-5|TRBV4-3|.|TRBD1
TGCGCCAGCAGCCAAGATCGGACAGGGTCGATGCCCCAGCATTTT
CASSQDRTGSMPQHF
>TRBJ1-2|TRBV9|.|TRBD1
TGTGCCAGCAGCCCCCAACAGGGGGCGCTCGGCTACACCTTC
CASSPQQGALGYTF
>TRBJ1-1|TRBV6-5|.|.
TGTGCCAGCAGCCTGTCGGGGGGTACTGAAGCTTTCTTT
CASSLSGGTEAFF